This is a list of T cell receptor beta chains from one sample in a study of cytomegalovirus exposure and HLA in healthy donors. Method: immunoSEQ multiplex PCR; TCRdb's copy keeps in-frame clones and lacks some. This sample carries just over 200,000 clones, with around 1.1% going to the ten biggest clones. What was sequenced was PBMCs. These receptors were collected from a girl under 10 years old in good health and CMV-seropositive. The CDR3 runs from the conserved cysteine through the conserved F or W. The order of the fields is J gene, V gene, CDR3 protein.

TRBJ1-1 TRBV6-1 CASSRTANTEAFF
TRBJ2-7 TRBV5-4 CASSLAGRAGTSGSYEQYF
TRBJ2-1 TRBV6-5 CASSRVGGANEQFF
TRBJ2-7 TRBV15 CATSRDPGVGYEQYF
TRBJ1-1 TRBV5-6 CASSFGGTEAFF
TRBJ2-7 TRBV28 CASSFLANPGQGIPSYEQYF
TRBJ1-4 TRBV14 CASSQVPLGTNTTNEKLFF
TRBJ2-1 TRBV29-1 CSVGVNKLSYNEQFF
TRBJ1-4 TRBV6-1 CASRAPNEKLFF
TRBJ2-7 TRBV7-9 CASSWGLAGPSYEQYF
TRBJ2-3 TRBV7-9 CASSSHRDWDTQYF
TRBJ2-4 TRBV2 CASSEDGELAKNIQYF
TRBJ1-1 TRBV30 CAWSGFRGPEAFF
TRBJ2-1 TRBV5-1 CASSLGRGGGAISNEQFF
TRBJ2-5 TRBV2 CASGAETQYF
TRBJ2-7 TRBV6-6 CASRGQPGSYEQYF
TRBJ2-3 TRBV5-1 CASSLGGLPSTDTQYF
TRBJ2-1 TRBV2 CASSQNLANEQFF
TRBJ2-7 TRBV18 CASSLFGDSYEQYF
TRBJ2-5 TRBV15 CATSRVSGGLQETQYF
TRBJ1-5 TRBV18 CASSPGGLGQPQHF
TRBJ2-7 TRBV28 CASSSGDRGPLEQYF
TRBJ2-1 TRBV27 CASSLVAASYNEQFF
TRBJ2-3 TRBV27 CASSFRGTSGRRDTQYF
TRBJ2-3 TRBV7-9 CASSFTGVDTQYF
TRBJ2-7 TRBV29-1 CSVETSGVMGEQYF
TRBJ1-2 TRBV6-5 CASSYSITGNGYTF
TRBJ1-1 TRBV19 CASSIGGGRNTEAFF
TRBJ2-3 TRBV9 CASSHGGTGMTDTQYF
TRBJ2-2 TRBV2 CASAVADTGELFF
TRBJ1-1 TRBV7-9 CASSFTYTEAFF
TRBJ2-7 TRBV10-3 CAISESTVEDSYF
TRBJ1-1 TRBV30 CAWGRGRGDTEAFF
TRBJ2-1 TRBV5-1 CASSFRTGIENEQFF
TRBJ1-4 TRBV5-1 CASSLGAGSNEKLFF
TRBJ1-1 TRBV11-1 CASSFFGGKTEAFF
TRBJ2-1 TRBV28 CASSPHSGSGNEQFF
TRBJ2-3 TRBV19 CASSILAGGTDTQYF
NA TRBV6-1 CASTTTSLSPYEQYF
TRBJ2-3 TRBV28 CASSLCVRLAASTDTQYF
TRBJ1-4 TRBV27 CASSLYPETGVYSTNEKLFF
TRBJ2-2 TRBV5-1 CASSLAAGNTGELFF
TRBJ2-7 TRBV7-6 CASSLSGNSYEQYF
TRBJ2-2 TRBV1 CTSKHRDLNTGELFF
TRBJ2-2 TRBV5-1 CASSYPGTADTGELFF
TRBJ2-7 TRBV20-1 CSARELLEQYF
TRBJ1-1 TRBV14 CASRDPGMNTEAFF
TRBJ2-7 TRBV27 CASKGQPYEQYF
TRBJ1-6 TRBV5-4 CASSNDRSNSPLHF
TRBJ2-2 TRBV7-9 CASSLRGDKIYTGELFF
TRBJ1-2 TRBV5-1 CASSFFSIGQTNYGYTF
TRBJ1-4 TRBV14 CASSQDFVGDEKLFF
TRBJ2-5 TRBV14 CASSQVRQGAWETQYF
TRBJ1-4 TRBV27 CASITGVKLNEKLFF
TRBJ2-2 TRBV27 CASSLRGTGELFF
TRBJ2-3 TRBV5-1 CASSLEGRGTDTQYF
TRBJ2-3 TRBV6-1 CASSESYTQYF
TRBJ2-2 TRBV7-2 CASRTDRTGELFF
TRBJ1-4 TRBV6-5 CASGGTGGSQSGLFF